This TCR beta chain was documented in a study of shared clonotypes between healthy human individuals. Findings and caveats of the study: Shared clonotypes across all four donors exceeded non-shared ones in generation probability.

Germline V lookup: CDR1 SGHTA, CDR2 FQGNSA. This CDR3 has 16 amino acids. The V and J ends lost 4 bases and 3 bases respectively, with 16 bases between them. The table came from immunoSEQ multiplex PCR; TCRdb's copy has only in-frame clones and leaves some out. Of 2,500,000 or so clones in the sample, under 95% were seen once. There were no recent acute infections or vaccinations among the donors, who were healthy HIV-negative adults. Comment on this clone: The antigen is unknown.

Specimen: naive CD4+ T cells from PBMCs. Subset: CD45RA+ positively selected. The rearrangement joins TRBV7-2 to TRBJ1-3; D unresolved. This TCR derives from a man in his late teens or twenties in good health. Some clones in this sample may be carry-over from other donors' samples. CDR3 DNA sequence: TGTGCCAGCAGCTCGTCAGCCGGGAGCGGTGGAAACACCATATATTTT. It translates to CASSSSAGSGGNTIYF.